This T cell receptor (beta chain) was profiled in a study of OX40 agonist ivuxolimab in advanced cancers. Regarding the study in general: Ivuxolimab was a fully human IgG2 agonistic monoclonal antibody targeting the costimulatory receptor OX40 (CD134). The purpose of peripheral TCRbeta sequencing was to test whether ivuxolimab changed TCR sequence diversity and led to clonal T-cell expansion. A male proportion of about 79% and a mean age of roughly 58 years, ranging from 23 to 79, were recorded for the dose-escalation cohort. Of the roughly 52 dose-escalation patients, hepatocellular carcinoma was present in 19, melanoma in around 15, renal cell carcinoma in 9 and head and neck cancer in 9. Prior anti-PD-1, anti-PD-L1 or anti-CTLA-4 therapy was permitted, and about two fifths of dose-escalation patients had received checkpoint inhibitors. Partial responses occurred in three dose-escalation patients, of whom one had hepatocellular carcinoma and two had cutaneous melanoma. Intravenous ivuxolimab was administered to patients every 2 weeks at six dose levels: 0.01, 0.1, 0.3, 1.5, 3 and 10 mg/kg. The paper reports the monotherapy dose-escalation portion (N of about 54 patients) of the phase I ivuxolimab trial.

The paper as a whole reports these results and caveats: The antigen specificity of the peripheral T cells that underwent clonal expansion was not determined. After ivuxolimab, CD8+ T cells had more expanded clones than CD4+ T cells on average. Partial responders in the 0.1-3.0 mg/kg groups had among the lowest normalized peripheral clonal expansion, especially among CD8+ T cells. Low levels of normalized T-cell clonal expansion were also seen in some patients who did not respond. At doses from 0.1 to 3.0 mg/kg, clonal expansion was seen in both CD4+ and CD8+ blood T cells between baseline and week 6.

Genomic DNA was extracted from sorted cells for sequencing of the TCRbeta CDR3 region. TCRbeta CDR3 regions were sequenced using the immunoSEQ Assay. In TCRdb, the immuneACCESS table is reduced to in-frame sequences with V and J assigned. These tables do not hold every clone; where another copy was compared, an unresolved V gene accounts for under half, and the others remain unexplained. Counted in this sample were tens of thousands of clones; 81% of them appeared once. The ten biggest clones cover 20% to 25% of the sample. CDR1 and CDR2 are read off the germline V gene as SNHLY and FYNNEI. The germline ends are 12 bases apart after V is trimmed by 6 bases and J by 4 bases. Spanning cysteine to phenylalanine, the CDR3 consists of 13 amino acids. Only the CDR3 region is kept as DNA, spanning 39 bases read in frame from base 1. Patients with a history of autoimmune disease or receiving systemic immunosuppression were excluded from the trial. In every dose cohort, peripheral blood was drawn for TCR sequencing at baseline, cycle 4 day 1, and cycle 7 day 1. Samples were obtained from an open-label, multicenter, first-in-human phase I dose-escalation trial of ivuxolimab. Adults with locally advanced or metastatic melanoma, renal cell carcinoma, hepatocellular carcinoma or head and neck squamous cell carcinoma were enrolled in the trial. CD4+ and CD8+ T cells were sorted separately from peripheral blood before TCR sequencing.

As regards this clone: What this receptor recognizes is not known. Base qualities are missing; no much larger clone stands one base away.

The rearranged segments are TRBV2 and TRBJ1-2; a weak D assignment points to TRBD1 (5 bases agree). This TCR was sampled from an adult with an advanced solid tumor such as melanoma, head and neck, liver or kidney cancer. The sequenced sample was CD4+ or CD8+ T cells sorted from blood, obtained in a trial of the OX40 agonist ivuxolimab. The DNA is TGTGCCAGCAGCCCCAGGGAAATCTATGGCTACACCTTC. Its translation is CASSPREIYGYTF. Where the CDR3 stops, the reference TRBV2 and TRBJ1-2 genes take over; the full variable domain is EPEVTQTPSHQVTQMGQEVILRCVPISNHLYFYWYRQILGQKVEFLVSFYNNEISEKSEIFDDQFSVERPDGSNFTLKIRSTKLEDSAMYFCASSPREIYGYTFGSGTRLTVV.